These 31 T cell receptor beta chains originate from one sample sequenced in a study of cytomegalovirus exposure and HLA in healthy donors. The data were produced by immunoSEQ multiplex PCR, yet TCRdb's version contains in-frame clones alone and is incomplete. The table lists about 200,000 clones, approximately 87% of them singletons. The sample consisted of PBMCs. These receptor sequences come from a woman aged 18-29 years in good health and CMV-seronegative.

The chain uses TRBV19 and TRBJ1-5; 12 positions agree with TRBD1. The CDR3 length is 15 residues. Trimming removed 6 bases from V and 3 bases from J; junction bases left unmatched: 3. Per germline, CDR1 LNHDA and CDR2 SQIVND (reference sequence). CDR3 nucleotides: TGTGCCAGTAGCCGGGACAGGGGGCCCAATCAGCCCCAGCATTTT. As protein: CASSRDRGPNQPQHF.

This chain joins TRBV2 and TRBJ2-1; D gene unclear. V was clipped by 6 bases and J by 6 bases, with 12 bases between them. The CDR3 loop spans 13 amino acids. Germline assignment: CDR1 SNHLY and CDR2 FYNNEI. The CDR3, as DNA: TGTGCCAGCAGGTATGGGAAGGTCAATGAGCAGTTCTTC. Its translation: CASRYGKVNEQFF.

As to this clone: At the DNA level, this CDR3 is encoded by other sequences in the same sample as well. V and J are TRBV5-1 and TRBJ1-1, with 8 bases fitting TRBD1. The CDR3 length is 14 residues. V was pared by 4 bases and J by 4 bases, with 6 bases of the junction left unmatched. In germline, CDR1 is SGHRS, CDR2 YFSETQ. The CDR3 loop is CASSTTGGSTEAFF. Written as DNA, the CDR3 is TGCGCCAGCAGCACAACAGGGGGGAGCACTGAAGCTTTCTTT.

This rearrangement joins TRBV6-1 to TRBJ2-2; D assignment may be TRBD1 or TRBD2 (5 bases each). Germline CDR1 is MNHNS and CDR2 is SASEGT. Trimming removed 2 bases from V and 5 bases from J, with 12 bases in between. The CDR3 spans 15 residues. The CDR3 DNA is TGTGCCAGCAGTGAACCCGGGACCCTGACCGGGGAGCTGTTTTTT. It specifies CASSEPGTLTGELFF.

The chain combines TRBV20-1 with TRBJ2-5, with unresolved D. The germline V gene has CDR1 DFQATT and CDR2 SNEGSKA (reference sequence). This CDR3 contains 11 residues. Trimming removed 3 bases from V and 3 bases from J, with 5 bases in between. The CDR3 nucleotides read TGCAGTGCTAGCAGCAAAGAGACCCAGTACTTC. This encodes CSASSKETQYF.

This clone occurred once. This rearrangement joins TRBV5-1 to TRBJ2-5, with D perhaps matching TRBD2 (5 bases). Trimming cost V 0 bases and J 3 bases, with 9 bases left between them. The germline gives CDR1 SGHRS, CDR2 YFSETQ. This CDR3 contains 14 residues. The CDR3 coding sequence is TGCGCCAGCAGCTTGGGACTACCGGAAGAGACCCAGTACTTC. Amino acids: CASSLGLPEETQYF.

This clone was counted once. The V gene is TRBV2, the J gene TRBJ1-2, with D possibly matching TRBD1 (6 bases). The CDR3 totals 13 residues. Germline assignment: CDR1 SNHLY and CDR2 FYNNEI. The germline V and J ends were trimmed by 10 bases and 3 bases, with 15 bases remaining between them. The CDR3 loop is CATGNRTDYGYTF. DNA for the CDR3: TGTGCCACCGGAAACCGGACAGACTATGGCTACACCTTC.

The V and J genes are TRBV9 and TRBJ2-2, with D possibly matching TRBD1 (5 bases). Germline V gene lookup returns CDR1 SGDLS and CDR2 YYNGEE. V lost 2 bases, J lost 7 bases, and 15 bases lay in between. The CDR3 runs to 15 residues. This CDR3 reads CASSVGHGEVGELFF. In DNA, the CDR3 is TGTGCCAGCAGCGTTGGACACGGTGAGGTCGGGGAGCTGTTTTTT.

The chain has TRBV6-6 and TRBJ2-1; possible D gene TRBD2, 5 bases. V lost 0 bases and J lost 9, with 15 bases in between. This CDR3 has 15 residues. Germline V gene data show CDR1 as MNHNY and CDR2 as SVGAGI (reference sequence). The CDR3 region is CASSYSTGVGSEQFF. CDR3 coding DNA: TGTGCCAGCAGTTACTCGACCGGGGTGGGGAGTGAGCAGTTCTTC.

The rearrangement links TRBV9 to TRBJ2-3; D might be TRBD1 (6 bases). Trimming removed 6 bases from V and 7 bases from J, with 21 bases in between. There are 15 residues in the CDR3. Per the germline V gene, CDR1 is SGDLS and CDR2 is YYNGEE. This CDR3 is CASTFGLEGGNTQYF. CDR3 in DNA: TGTGCCAGCACCTTCGGACTGGAAGGGGGAAATACGCAGTATTTT.

This clone was counted a few times. Other DNA sequences within the sample encode an identical CDR3. In DNA form, the CDR3 reads TGTGCCAGTAGTATCCAGGCCAGCTCCTACGAGCAGTACTTC. Protein product: CASSIQASSYEQYF. The chain joins TRBV19 to TRBJ2-7; D ambiguous. V was clipped by 3 bases and J by 0 bases, with 9 bases between them. Germline CDR1 and CDR2: LNHDA and SQIVND (reference sequence). This CDR3 is built from 14 residues.

The genes are TRBV25-1 and TRBJ2-7, with 10 bases fitting TRBD1. This CDR3 is built from 15 residues. After removal of 1 base from V and 5 bases from J, the junction contained 5 bases not matched to a gene. The germline V gene encodes CDR1 MGHDK and CDR2 SYGVNS. CDR3 sequence reads: CASSEWGQGSDEQYF. The CDR3 DNA sequence: TGTGCCAGCAGTGAATGGGGACAGGGGTCTGACGAGCAGTACTTC.

This clone occurred once. The gene calls are TRBV28 and TRBJ2-2; tentative D call: TRBD2 (6 bases). Trimming stripped 3 bases from V and 7 bases from J, with 6 bases between. CDR1 and CDR2 from the germline V gene are MDHEN and SYDVKM. This CDR3 has 12 residues. The DNA for the CDR3 is TGTGCCAGCAGTTTGGGAGGCGGGGAGCTGTTTTTT. This sequence encodes CASSLGGGELFF.

The chain joins TRBV28 to TRBJ2-1, with D uncertain. V lost 10 bases, J lost 14 bases, and 15 bases lay in between. This CDR3 spans 10 amino acids. CDR1 MDHEN and CDR2 SYDVKM come from the germline V gene. The CDR3 bases are TGTGCCACCGCCCGGCGCGGAGAGTTCTTC. Amino acids: CATARRGEFF.

The CDR3 protein is CASSQGQNEQFF. The CDR3 coding sequence is TGTGCCAGCAGCCAAGGGCAAAATGAGCAGTTCTTC. The chain recombines TRBV4-2 with TRBJ2-1, with D uncertain. CDR1 and CDR2 from the germline V gene are LGHNA and YNFKEQ. CDR3 length: 12 residues. V was trimmed by 1 base and J by 7 bases, leaving 5 bases between them.

V is TRBV5-1 and J is TRBJ1-3; TRBD1 might be the D (6 bases). V dropped 1 base and J dropped 3 bases, with 8 bases sitting between them. This CDR3 is 14 amino acids long. Germline assignment: CDR1 SGHRS and CDR2 YFSETQ. CDR3 protein: CASSLTGSGNTIYF. As DNA, the CDR3 is TGCGCCAGCAGCTTGACAGGGAGTGGAAACACCATATATTTT.

The chain links TRBV7-8 to TRBJ1-5; no definite D call. CDR1 and CDR2 (germline): SGHVS, FQNEAQ. Trimming stripped 1 base from V and 6 bases from J, with 4 bases between. CDR3 size: 12 residues. DNA of the CDR3: TGTGCCAGCAGCTTAGAGAGTCAGCCCCAGCATTTT. Amino acid sequence: CASSLESQPQHF.

This chain uses TRBV5-4 with TRBJ1-1; D unresolved. With 1 base removed from V and 3 bases from J, the gap between germline ends came to 7 bases. Germline V lookup: CDR1 SGHNT, CDR2 YYREEE (reference sequence). The CDR3 loop spans 13 amino acids. The CDR3 bases are TGTGCCAGCAGCTTGTACTGGGACACTGAAGCTTTCTTT. This sequence encodes CASSLYWDTEAFF.

This rearrangement joins TRBV5-6 to TRBJ2-1; 8 bases match TRBD2. CDR1 SGHDT and CDR2 YYEEEE come from the germline V gene. V lost 4 bases to trimming and J lost 8 bases; unmatched junction nucleotides: 14. The CDR3 is made up of 16 amino acids. CDR3 nucleotides: TGTGCCAGCAGCCCGACCCTGGCGGGAGGAAGGCATGAGCAGTTCTTC. This codes for CASSPTLAGGRHEQFF.

V and J are TRBV6-5 and TRBJ2-6; tentative D call: TRBD1 (6 bases). Germline loops: CDR1 MNHEY, CDR2 SVGAGI. V shed 2 bases and J shed 11 bases, with 16 bases lying between them. The length of the CDR3 is 15 residues. CDR3 DNA sequence: TGTGCCAGCAGTTACGGGGGACAAAAAAGGCACGTCCTGACTTTC. Translating it yields CASSYGGQKRHVLTF.

The chain couples TRBV25-1 to TRBJ1-1; D is unresolved. Germline V gene data show CDR1 as MGHDK and CDR2 as SYGVNS. V gave up 3 bases and J gave up 3 bases, with 5 bases separating them. The CDR3 loop spans 12 amino acids. The CDR3 reads CASSDMDTEAFF. In DNA, the CDR3 is TGTGCCAGCAGTGATATGGACACTGAAGCTTTCTTT.

The genes are TRBV28 and TRBJ2-7; TRBD2 matches 7 bases. CDR1 MDHEN and CDR2 SYDVKM come from the germline V gene. The CDR3 loop spans 16 amino acids. V shed 3 bases, J shed 6 bases, and the junction held 14 bases outside the gene matches. DNA of the CDR3: TGTGCCAGCAGTTTTCCCTCTTGGGGGGAGGGCCGCGAGCAGTACTTC. It is translated as CASSFPSWGEGREQYF.

This rearrangement joins TRBV7-2 to TRBJ1-4; 7 bases are a match to TRBD1. CDR3 length: 15 residues. The germline V gene has CDR1 SGHTA and CDR2 FQGNSA. The V and J ends lost 1 base and 5 bases, in that order; junction bases with no gene match: 4. This CDR3 reads CASSLVAGGNEKLFF. CDR3 DNA sequence: TGTGCCAGCAGCTTAGTCGCAGGGGGAAATGAAAAACTGTTTTTT.

The chain combines TRBV4-2 with TRBJ2-3; D is unresolved. This CDR3 is built from 14 residues. V was trimmed by 0 bases and J by 0 bases, leaving 4 bases between them. Germline values: CDR1 LGHNA, CDR2 YNFKEQ. The CDR3 nucleotides are TGTGCCAGCAGCCAAGAAACTAGCACAGATACGCAGTATTTT. It specifies CASSQETSTDTQYF.

CDR3 nucleotide sequence: TGCAGTGCTAGAGAAGACTACGAGCAGTACTTC. This sequence encodes CSAREDYEQYF. The chain carries TRBV20-1 and TRBJ2-7; no clear D gene. Germline-derived CDR1 and CDR2 are DFQATT and SNEGSKA (reference sequence). This CDR3 has 11 amino acids. Trimming shortened V by 0 bases and J by 3 bases, and 3 bases separated the two germline ends.

The V call is TRBV7-9, the J call TRBJ2-3; 7 nucleotides align to TRBD1. Germline V CDR1 and CDR2: SEHNR, FQNEAQ (reference sequence). V shed 5 bases and J 0 bases; nucleotides not matched to a gene: 5. The CDR3 spans 15 residues. CDR3 in amino acids: CASSPGQRSTDTQYF. The CDR3, as DNA: TGTGCCAGCAGCCCGGGACAGCGAAGCACAGATACGCAGTATTTT.

The chain recombines TRBV9 with TRBJ1-3; D is ambiguous. Trimming took 0 bases from V and 0 from J, leaving 7 bases between them. This CDR3 is 15 amino acids long. Germline V gives CDR1 SGDLS, CDR2 YYNGEE. The CDR3 sequence is CASSVELSSGNTIYF. CDR3 bases: TGTGCCAGCAGCGTAGAATTATCCTCTGGAAACACCATATATTTT.

The rearrangement uses TRBV15 and TRBJ1-3, with 7 bases lining up with TRBD1. This CDR3 comprises 15 residues. Germline lookup yields CDR1 LNHNV and CDR2 YYDKDF (reference sequence). V lost 2 bases and J lost 4; bases outside the gene matches: 5. The CDR3 coding sequence is TGTGCCACCAGCAGATCGACAGGGTACGGAAACACCATATATTTT. Protein sequence: CATSRSTGYGNTIYF.

This clone was seen a single time. J is TRBJ2-3 and V is TRBV5-1; 7 bases are a match to TRBD2. This CDR3 has 15 residues. From germline, CDR1 is SGHRS and CDR2 YFSETQ. V gave up 4 bases and J gave up 2 bases; unmatched junction bases: 7. CDR3 in DNA: TGCGCCAGCAGCCCCGGGACTACCCTCACAGATACGCAGTATTTT. Encoded protein: CASSPGTTLTDTQYF.

The chain carries TRBV2 and TRBJ1-4; 7 bases are shared with TRBD1. V shed 9 bases and J 3 bases; nucleotides not matched to a gene: 10. Germline CDR1 and CDR2: SNHLY and FYNNEI. This CDR3 has 15 residues. Here the CDR3 DNA reads TGTGCCAGTCGCTTCACAGGGGTTCCTAATGAAAAACTGTTTTTT. It yields the protein CASRFTGVPNEKLFF.

Only a few counts were recorded for this clone. The genes are TRBV5-4 and TRBJ1-1, with unresolved D. The CDR3 covers 14 residues. The V end lost 0 bases, the J end lost 1 base, and 7 bases lay between the germline ends. CDR1 is SGHNT, CDR2 YYREEE, per germline (reference sequence). The CDR3 region is CASSLEQSNTEAFF. The CDR3 coding sequence is TGTGCCAGCAGCTTGGAACAGTCGAACACTGAAGCTTTCTTT.